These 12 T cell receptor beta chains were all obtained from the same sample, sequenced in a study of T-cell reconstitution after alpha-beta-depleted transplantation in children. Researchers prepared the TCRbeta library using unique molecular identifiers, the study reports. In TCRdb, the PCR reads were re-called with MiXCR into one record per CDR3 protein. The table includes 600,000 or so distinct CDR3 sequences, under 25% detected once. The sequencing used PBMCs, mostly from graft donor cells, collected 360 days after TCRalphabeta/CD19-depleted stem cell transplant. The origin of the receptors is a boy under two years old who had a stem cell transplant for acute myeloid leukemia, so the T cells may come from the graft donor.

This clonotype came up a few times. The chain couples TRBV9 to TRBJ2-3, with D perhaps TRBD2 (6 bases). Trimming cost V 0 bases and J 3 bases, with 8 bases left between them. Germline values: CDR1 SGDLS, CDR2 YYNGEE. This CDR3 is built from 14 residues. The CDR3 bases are TGTGCCAGCAGCGTAGGCGGGACTACAGATACGCAGTATTTT. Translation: CASSVGGTTDTQYF.

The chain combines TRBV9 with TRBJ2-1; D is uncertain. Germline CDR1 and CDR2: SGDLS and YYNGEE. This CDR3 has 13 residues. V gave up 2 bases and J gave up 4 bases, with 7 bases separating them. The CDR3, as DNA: TGTGCCAGCAGCGTCGACGCATACAATGAGCAGTTCTTC. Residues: CASSVDAYNEQFF. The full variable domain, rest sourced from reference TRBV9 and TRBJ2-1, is DSGVTQTPKHLITATGQRVTLRCSPRSGDLSVYWYQQSLDQGLQFLIQYYNGEERAKGNILERFSAQQFPDLHSELNLSSLELGDSALYFCASSVDAYNEQFFGPGTRLTVL.

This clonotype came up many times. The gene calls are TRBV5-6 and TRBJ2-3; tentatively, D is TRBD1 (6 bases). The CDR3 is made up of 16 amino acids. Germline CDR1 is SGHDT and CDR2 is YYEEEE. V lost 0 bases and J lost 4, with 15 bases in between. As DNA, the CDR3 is TGTGCCAGCAGCTTGGGGGACACGTGGGCCGCAGATACGCAGTATTTT. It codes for CASSLGDTWAADTQYF.

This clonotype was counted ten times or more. The CDR3 region has the DNA TGTGCCAGCAGCTTTACCGGGACAGCAGAGACCCAGTACTTC. Its translation is CASSFTGTAETQYF. The chain uses TRBV11-2 and TRBJ2-5; 7 positions match TRBD1. From germline, CDR1 is SGHAT and CDR2 FQNNGV. The CDR3 has 14 residues. The V segment lost 3 bases and the J segment 4 bases; nucleotides outside the gene matches: 5.

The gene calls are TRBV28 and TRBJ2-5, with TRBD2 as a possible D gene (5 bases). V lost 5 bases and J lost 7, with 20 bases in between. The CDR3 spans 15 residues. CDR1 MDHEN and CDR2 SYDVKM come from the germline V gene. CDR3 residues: CASSTLSNTEGTQYF. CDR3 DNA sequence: TGTGCCAGCAGTACCCTATCGAACACCGAGGGGACCCAGTACTTC. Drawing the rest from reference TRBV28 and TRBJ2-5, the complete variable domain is DVKVTQSSRYLVKRTGEKVFLECVQDMDHENMFWYRQDPGLGLRLIYFSYDVKMKEKGDIPEGYSVSREKKERFSLILESASTNQTSMYLCASSTLSNTEGTQYFGPGTRLLVL.

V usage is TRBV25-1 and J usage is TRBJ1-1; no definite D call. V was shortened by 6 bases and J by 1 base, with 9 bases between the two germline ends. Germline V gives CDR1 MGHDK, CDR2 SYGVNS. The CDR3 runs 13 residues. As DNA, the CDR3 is TGTGCCAGCAGAAAACCGGAGAACACTGAAGCTTTCTTT. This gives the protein CASRKPENTEAFF.

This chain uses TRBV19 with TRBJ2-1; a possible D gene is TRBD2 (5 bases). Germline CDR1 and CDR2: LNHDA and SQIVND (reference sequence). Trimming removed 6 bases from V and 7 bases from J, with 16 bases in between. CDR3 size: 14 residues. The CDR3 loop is CASSGISNGNEQFF. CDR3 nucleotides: TGTGCCAGTAGCGGGATCTCGAACGGGAATGAGCAGTTCTTC.

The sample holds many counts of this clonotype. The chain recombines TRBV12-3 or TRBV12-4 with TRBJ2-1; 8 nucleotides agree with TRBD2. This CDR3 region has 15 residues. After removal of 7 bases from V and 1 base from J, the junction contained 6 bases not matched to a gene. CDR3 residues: CASTPTSGSYNEQFF. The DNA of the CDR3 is TGTGCCAGCACTCCTACTAGCGGTTCCTACAATGAGCAGTTCTTC.

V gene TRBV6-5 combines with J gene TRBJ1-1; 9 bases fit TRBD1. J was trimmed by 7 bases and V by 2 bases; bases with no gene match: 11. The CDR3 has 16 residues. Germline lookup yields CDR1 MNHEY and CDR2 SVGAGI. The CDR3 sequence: CASSYGRDRELGEAFF. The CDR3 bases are TGTGCCAGCAGTTACGGTCGGGACAGGGAGCTCGGTGAAGCTTTCTTT.

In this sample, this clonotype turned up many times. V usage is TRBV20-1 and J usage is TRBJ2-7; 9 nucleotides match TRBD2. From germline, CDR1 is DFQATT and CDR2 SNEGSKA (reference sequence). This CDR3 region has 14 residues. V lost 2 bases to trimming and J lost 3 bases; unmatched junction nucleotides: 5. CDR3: CSARLRGGDYEQYV. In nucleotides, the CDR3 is TGCAGTGCTAGACTGCGCGGGGGGGACTACGAGCAGTACGTC.

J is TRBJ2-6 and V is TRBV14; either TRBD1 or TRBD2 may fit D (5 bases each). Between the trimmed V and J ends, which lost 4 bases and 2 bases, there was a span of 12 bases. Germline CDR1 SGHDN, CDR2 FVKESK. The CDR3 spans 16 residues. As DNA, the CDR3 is TGTGCCAGCAGCCGACGGTGGGACCCTGGGGCCAACGTCCTGACTTTC. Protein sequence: CASSRRWDPGANVLTF.

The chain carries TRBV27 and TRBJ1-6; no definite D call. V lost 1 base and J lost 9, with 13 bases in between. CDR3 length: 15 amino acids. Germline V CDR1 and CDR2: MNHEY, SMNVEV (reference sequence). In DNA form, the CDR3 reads TGTGCCAGCAGTTTATTGGGTGTAGGGAGTTCACCCCTCCACTTT. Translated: CASSLLGVGSSPLHF.